These T cell receptor beta chains were read from a single sample in a study of T cell responses to AZD1222 COVID-19 vaccine. The method was immunoSEQ multiplex PCR; TCRdb's version includes in-frame clones alone and lacks a portion of them. The top ten clones hold under 2.5% of a sample with roughly 150,000 clones, roughly 92% of them seen once. The source material was peripheral blood, sampled on day 0 of AZD1222 vaccination. All receptors derive from an adult in good health. Both conserved end residues are part of each CDR3. The D gene is left open where the match is weak. Size is stated for part of the rows, as once, few or many counts, or as a class when the clone is expanded.

v_call	clone_size	j_call	d_call	cdr3_aa	cdr3_nt
TRBV7-8	.	TRBJ2-1	.	CASSLSLNNEQFF	TGTGCCAGCAGCTTAAGCCTTAACAATGAGCAGTTCTTC
TRBV2	.	TRBJ1-4	.	CASSGRNEKLFF	TGTGCCAGCAGTGGGCGCAATGAAAAACTGTTTTTT
TRBV6-1	.	TRBJ2-3	.	CASSEYDGSTDTQYF	TGTGCCAGCAGTGAATACGACGGATCCACAGATACGCAGTATTTT
TRBV6-2/TRBV6-3	.	TRBJ2-7	TRBD2	CASSYGTSGSEQYF	TGTGCCAGCAGTTACGGGACTAGCGGGAGCGAGCAGTACTTC
TRBV3-1/TRBV3-2	.	TRBJ1-2	.	CASSQETRPQGYTF	TGTGCCAGCAGCCAAGAGACGAGACCCCAAGGCTACACCTTC
TRBV4-1	once	TRBJ2-3	TRBD2	CASSPGLAGTDTQYF	TGCGCCAGCAGCCCGGGACTAGCGGGGACAGATACGCAGTATTTT
TRBV7-2	.	TRBJ2-1	.	CASSLVFLRGNEQFF	TGTGCCAGCAGCTTAGTTTTTTTAAGAGGGAATGAGCAGTTCTTC
TRBV21-1	.	TRBJ1-1	.	CASSKRLPSGRGPEAFF	TGTGCCAGCAGCAAAAGGCTGCCCTCGGGGAGGGGCCCTGAAGCTTTCTTT
TRBV4-3	once	TRBJ1-2	TRBD1	CASSLNRDRAHGYTF	TGCGCCAGCAGCCTGAACCGGGACAGGGCTCACGGCTACACCTTC
TRBV9	few	TRBJ2-2	.	CASSVNTGELFF	TGTGCCAGCAGCGTAAACACCGGGGAGCTGTTTTTT
TRBV9	.	TRBJ2-2	TRBD2	CASSARRTSGGSGELFF	TGTGCCAGCAGCGCAAGACGGACTAGCGGGGGTTCCGGGGAGCTGTTTTTT
TRBV4-2	.	TRBJ1-3	TRBD1	CASSRLQGQGGSGNTIYF	TGTGCCAGCAGCCGTCTCCAGGGACAGGGCGGATCTGGAAACACCATATATTTT
TRBV28	few	TRBJ2-2	TRBD2	CASSLSRGDVNTGELFF	TGTGCCAGCAGTTTATCCCGGGGGGACGTGAACACCGGGGAGCTGTTTTTT
TRBV28	.	TRBJ1-5	TRBD1	CASRTGGYQPQHF	TGTGCCAGCAGGACAGGGGGCTATCAGCCCCAGCATTTT
TRBV4-3	.	TRBJ1-6	.	CASSQEYTTRPGPYNSPLHF	TGCGCCAGCAGCCAAGAGTACACAACCCGTCCGGGGCCCTATAATTCACCCCTCCACTTT
TRBV18	.	TRBJ1-4	TRBD1	CASSPRTGTNEKLFF	TGTGCCAGCTCACCTCGGACAGGGACTAATGAAAAACTGTTTTTT
TRBV9	.	TRBJ2-1	.	CASSVEGGRVNEQFF	TGTGCCAGCAGCGTAGAGGGGGGCAGGGTGAATGAGCAGTTCTTC
TRBV7-9	.	TRBJ2-3	TRBD2	CASRGGSGNTDTQYF	TGTGCCAGCAGGGGCGGGAGTGGGAACACAGATACGCAGTATTTT
TRBV28	.	TRBJ1-5	TRBD1	CASSFNIRQGGDSNQPQHF	TGTGCCAGCAGTTTCAATATCAGACAGGGCGGGGATAGCAATCAGCCCCAGCATTTT